This TCR beta chain was identified in a study of T cell repertoires in cytomegalovirus infection. Study-wide context: Public TCR beta signatures were indicative of both CMV infection and a matching HLA type. Study observations and caveats: There were carriers of CMV plus the relevant HLA, and cumulative public TCR beta family frequency identified them. Predominance within the ex vivo response was attributable to HLA-C-restricted CMV-specific TCR beta clonotypes.

TCRdb called the reads again in MiXCR, with one record for every CDR3 protein. The sample lists around 450,000 distinct CDR3 sequences; around 32% were seen once. This clonotype showed up just a few times. Its antigen remains unidentified. Germline CDR1 and CDR2: SGHTA and FQGTGA. Germline trimming cut 6 bases from V and 5 bases from J; bases unmatched to any gene: 5. CDR3 length: 13 amino acids. V usage is TRBV7-3 and J usage is TRBJ2-5; 8 nucleotides align to TRBD2. The sequence came from a human donor in good health (CMV status not recorded). Some clones in this sample may be carry-over from other donors' samples. Material: PBMCs. The CDR3 protein is CASRIGGGETQYF. The CDR3 DNA reads as TGTGCCAGCAGAATCGGGGGGGGTGAGACCCAGTACTTC.